This TCR beta chain originates from a study of blood T cell repertoires in COVID-19. Overall study context: Whether acute or convalescent, the COVID-19 samples came from the United States, Italy and Spain. T cells, B-cell-depleted T cells, or PBMCs provided the cDNA or gDNA that served as material.

V lost 6 bases to trimming and J lost 0 bases, with 13 bases between them. The CDR3 runs to 15 residues. Germline-derived CDR1 and CDR2 are MNHEY and SMNVEV (reference sequence). Original methodology: It was from reference gene primer amplification that nucleated cell counts were estimated. Clones were sequenced by immunoSEQ multiplex PCR, and TCRdb holds only the in-frame ones, with some missing. The V and J calls and clone size were taken over from that table, and D and trimming were inferred from the DNA. The repertoire consists of under 300,000 clones, with 70% to 85% occurring once and the leading ten covering over 8%.

The chain links TRBV27 to TRBJ2-3, with D tentatively TRBD1 (6 bases). Sequencing input: peripheral blood. The TCR originated in a woman of 80 years or more with acute or convalescent COVID-19. This chain's CDR3 is CASRDSGTSTDTQYF. The CDR3 coding sequence is TGTGCCAGCAGGGACAGTGGAACTAGCACAGATACGCAGTATTTT.